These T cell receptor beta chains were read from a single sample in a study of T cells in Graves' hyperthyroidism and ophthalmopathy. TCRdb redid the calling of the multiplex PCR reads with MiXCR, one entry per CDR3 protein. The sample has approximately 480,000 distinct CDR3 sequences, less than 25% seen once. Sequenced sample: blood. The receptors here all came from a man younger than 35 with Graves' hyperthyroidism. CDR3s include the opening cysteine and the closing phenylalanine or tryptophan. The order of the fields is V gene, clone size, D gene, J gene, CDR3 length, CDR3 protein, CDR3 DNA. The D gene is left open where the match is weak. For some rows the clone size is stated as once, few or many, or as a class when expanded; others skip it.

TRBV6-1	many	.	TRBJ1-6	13	CASGTGAVSPLHF	TGTGCCAGCGGAACAGGAGCCGTATCACCCCTCCACTTT
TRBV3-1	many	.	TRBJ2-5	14	CASSLAWVNETQYF	TGTGCCAGCAGCCTCGCCTGGGTTAATGAGACCCAGTACTTC
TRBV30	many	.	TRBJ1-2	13	CAWSVGTVWGYTF	TGTGCCTGGAGCGTTGGGACTGTCTGGGGCTACACCTTC
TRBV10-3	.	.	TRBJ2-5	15	CAIPGKRETRETQYF	TGTGCCATCCCTGGGAAGAGGGAGACTCGAGAGACCCAGTACTTC
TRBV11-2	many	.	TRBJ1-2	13	CASSPGVDYGYTF	TGTGCCAGCAGCCCGGGGGTGGACTATGGCTACACCTTC
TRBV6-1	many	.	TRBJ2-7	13	CASSQTASYEQYF	TGTGCCAGCAGTCAGACGGCTTCCTACGAGCAGTACTTC
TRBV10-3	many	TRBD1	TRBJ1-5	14	CAISEQTGDQPQHF	TGTGCCATCAGTGAACAGACAGGGGACCAGCCCCAGCATTTT
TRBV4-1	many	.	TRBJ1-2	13	CASSQDGGIGYTF	TGCGCCAGCAGCCAAGATGGAGGGATCGGCTACACCTTC
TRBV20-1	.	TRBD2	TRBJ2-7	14	CSANLAGASGEQYF	TGCAGTGCTAACTTAGCGGGAGCTTCTGGGGAGCAGTACTTC
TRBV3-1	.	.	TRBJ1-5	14	CASSQKDGNRPQHF	TGTGCCAGCAGCCAAAAGGATGGCAATCGGCCCCAGCATTTT
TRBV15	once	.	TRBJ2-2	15	CATSSRTAETGELFF	TGTGCCACCAGCAGTAGGACAGCCGAGACCGGGGAGCTGTTTTTT
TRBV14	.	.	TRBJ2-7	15	CASSQDLGESYEQYF	TGTGCCAGCAGCCAAGATCTTGGGGAATCCTACGAGCAGTACTTC
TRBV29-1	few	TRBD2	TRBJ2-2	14	CSARGDGATGELFF	TGCAGCGCCCGGGGGGACGGGGCCACCGGGGAGCTGTTTTTT
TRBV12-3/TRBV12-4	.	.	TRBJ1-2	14	CASSLRPRLDGYTF	TGTGCCAGCAGTCTAAGGCCACGGTTGGATGGCTACACCTTC
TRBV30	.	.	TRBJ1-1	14	CACAPTGPGAEAFF	TGTGCCTGCGCTCCAACAGGGCCCGGCGCTGAAGCTTTCTTT
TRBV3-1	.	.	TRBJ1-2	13	CASSQGRTYGYTF	TGTGCCAGCAGCCAAGGGAGGACCTATGGCTACACCTTC
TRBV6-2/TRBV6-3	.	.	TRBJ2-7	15	CASRYRRLSSYEQYF	TGTGCCAGCAGATACCGACGCCTCAGCTCCTACGAGCAGTACTTC
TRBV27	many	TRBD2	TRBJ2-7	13	CASSLSAGRGQYF	TGTGCCAGCAGTTTATCGGCGGGGAGGGGGCAGTACTTC
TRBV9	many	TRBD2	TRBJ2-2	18	CASSVEGGLAGRTGELFF	TGTGCCAGCAGCGTAGAGGGTGGACTAGCGGGGCGCACCGGGGAGCTGTTTTTT
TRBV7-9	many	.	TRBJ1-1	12	CASSLAGPEAFF	TGTGCCAGCAGCTTAGCTGGGCCCGAAGCTTTCTTT
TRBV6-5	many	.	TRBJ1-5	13	CASSYSAGTAQHF	TGTGCCAGCAGTTACTCTGCGGGAACGGCCCAGCATTTT
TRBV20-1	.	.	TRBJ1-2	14	CSAMTGTDSYGYTF	TGCAGTGCTATGACCGGGACGGACTCCTATGGCTACACCTTC
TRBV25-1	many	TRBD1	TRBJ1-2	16	CASSDGGTGYSYGYTF	TGTGCCAGCTCGGATGGAGGGACAGGGTATAGCTATGGCTACACCTTC
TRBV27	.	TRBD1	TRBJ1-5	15	CASSFYRGQDQPQHF	TGTGCCAGCAGTTTTTACAGGGGGCAGGATCAGCCCCAGCATTTT
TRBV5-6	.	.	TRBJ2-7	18	CASSLSLVVHPDSLEQYF	TGTGCCAGCAGCTTATCTTTAGTCGTCCATCCCGATTCCCTCGAGCAGTACTTC
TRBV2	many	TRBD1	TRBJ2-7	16	CASSSDGQGIIHEQYF	TGTGCCAGCAGTTCCGACGGACAGGGTATCATTCACGAGCAGTACTTC
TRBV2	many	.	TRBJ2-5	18	CASPPGTSETVYQETQYF	TGTGCCAGCCCTCCGGGGACAAGCGAAACCGTTTACCAAGAGACCCAGTACTTC
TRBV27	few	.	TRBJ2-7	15	CASSLGIGLTYEQYF	TGTGCCAGCAGTTTAGGTATCGGCTTAACCTACGAGCAGTACTTC
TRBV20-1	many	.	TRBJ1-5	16	CSASGRGKDGNQPQHF	TGCAGTGCTTCGGGGAGGGGGAAGGACGGCAATCAGCCCCAGCATTTT
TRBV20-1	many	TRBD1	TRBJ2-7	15	CSAKPRTGLVYEQYF	TGCAGTGCTAAGCCTAGGACAGGTCTGGTCTACGAGCAGTACTTC
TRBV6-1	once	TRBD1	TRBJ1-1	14	CASSEGQGETEAFF	TGTGCCAGCAGTGAGGGGCAGGGGGAGACTGAAGCTTTCTTT
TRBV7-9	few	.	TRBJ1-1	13	CASSSGVYSEAFF	TGTGCCAGCAGCTCAGGGGTTTACAGTGAAGCTTTCTTT
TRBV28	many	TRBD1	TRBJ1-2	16	CASSLSGTGKDYGYTF	TGTGCCAGCAGTTTATCCGGGACAGGAAAAGACTATGGCTACACCTTC
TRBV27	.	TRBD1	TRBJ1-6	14	CASSNQGAGSPLHF	TGTGCCAGCAGCAACCAGGGGGCTGGTTCACCCCTCCACTTT
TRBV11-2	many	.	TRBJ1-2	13	CASSLDQGWGYTF	TGTGCCAGCAGCTTAGATCAGGGTTGGGGCTACACCTTC
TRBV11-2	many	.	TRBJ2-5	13	CASNQGGKETQYF	TGTGCCAGCAACCAAGGAGGGAAGGAGACCCAGTACTTC
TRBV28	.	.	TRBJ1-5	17	CASSPTLVGFGNQPQHF	TGTGCCAGCAGTCCTACCCTCGTGGGCTTTGGTAATCAGCCCCAGCATTTT
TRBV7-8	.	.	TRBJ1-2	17	CASSLGARLGGNYGYTF	TGTGCCAGCAGCTTAGGAGCAAGGTTGGGCGGCAACTATGGCTACACCTTC
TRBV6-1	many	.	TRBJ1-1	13	CASSLQRFTEAFF	TGTGCCAGCAGTCTACAGCGTTTCACTGAAGCTTTCTTT
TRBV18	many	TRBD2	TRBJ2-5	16	CASSPAASGGQETQYF	TGTGCCAGCTCACCAGCGGCTAGCGGGGGGCAAGAGACCCAGTACTTC
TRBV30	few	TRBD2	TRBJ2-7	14	CAWSDETSVYEQYF	TGTGCCTGGAGTGACGAGACTAGCGTATACGAGCAGTACTTC
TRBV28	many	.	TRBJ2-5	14	CASSLTSLEQTQYF	TGTGCCAGCAGTTTGACCTCGCTTGAACAGACCCAGTACTTC
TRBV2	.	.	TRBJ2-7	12	CASKEDYYEQYF	TGTGCCAGCAAAGAGGACTATTACGAGCAGTACTTC
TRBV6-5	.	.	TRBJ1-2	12	CASSYSWGVYTF	TGTGCCAGCAGTTACTCGTGGGGTGTCTACACCTTC
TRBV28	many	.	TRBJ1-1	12	CASSLRVTEAFF	TGTGCCAGCAGTTTAAGGGTCACTGAAGCTTTCTTT
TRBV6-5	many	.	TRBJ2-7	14	CASRFQGMESEQYF	TGTGCCAGCAGATTTCAGGGGATGGAAAGCGAGCAGTACTTC
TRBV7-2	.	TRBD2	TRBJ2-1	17	CASTWTSGVPRSLGQFF	TGTGCCAGCACATGGACTAGCGGGGTACCCCGATCTCTCGGCCAGTTCTTC
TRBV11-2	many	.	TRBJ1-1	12	CASSHGRAEAFF	TGTGCCAGCAGCCATGGTCGGGCTGAAGCTTTCTTT
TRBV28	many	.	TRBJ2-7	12	CASSFGASKQYF	TGTGCCAGCAGTTTCGGGGCGAGCAAGCAGTACTTC
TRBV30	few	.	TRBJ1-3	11	CAWGPGNTIYF	TGTGCCTGGGGACCAGGAAACACCATATATTTT
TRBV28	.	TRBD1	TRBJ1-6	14	CASSPSGQAHSLHF	TGTGCCAGCAGTCCTTCGGGACAGGCCCACTCCCTCCACTTT
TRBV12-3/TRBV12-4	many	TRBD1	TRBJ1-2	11	CASSYRGGYTF	TGTGCCAGCAGTTACAGGGGTGGCTACACCTTC
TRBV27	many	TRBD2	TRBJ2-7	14	CASRSAGGHYEQYF	TGTGCCAGCAGGTCAGCGGGGGGGCACTACGAGCAGTACTTC
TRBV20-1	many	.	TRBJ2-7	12	CSAGDGSYEQYF	TGCAGTGCAGGGGACGGATCCTACGAGCAGTACTTC
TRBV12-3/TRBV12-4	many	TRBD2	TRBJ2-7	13	CASRPRTSAEQYF	TGTGCCAGCAGGCCCCGGACTAGCGCCGAGCAGTACTTC
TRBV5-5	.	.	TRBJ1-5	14	CASSLLWGDQPQHF	TGTGCCAGCAGCTTGCTTTGGGGGGATCAGCCCCAGCATTTT
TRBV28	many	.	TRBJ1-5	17	CASTVTPYTSPHQPQHF	TGTGCCAGCACGGTGACACCCTACACCTCACCCCATCAGCCCCAGCATTTT